The source of this TCR beta chain is a study of cytomegalovirus exposure and HLA in healthy donors (dated by TCRdb to about 2017). Regarding the complete study: An earlier analysis of several hundred of the donors reported about 300 Gb of sequence data and 100 million to 120 million unique TCR beta sequences obtained from some 200 million T cells. To predict cytomegalovirus infection status, the study brought together high-throughput TCR immunosequencing, statistical association of individual TCRs with disease status, and machine learning. Of the approximately 400 genotyped donors, approximately 80% fell in the genetic ancestry cluster associated with self-reported Caucasian donors. The number of typed donors differed by locus: about 620-640 for A, B, C, DRB1 and DQB1; some 540 for DQA1; some 590 for DPA1; and about 450 for DPB1. The study was designed to test whether signatures of past pathogen exposure could be identified by cataloging public T cell receptors. In an earlier analysis of roughly 540 of the donors, high-throughput TCR beta sequencing was used to judge whether each TCR beta V gene segment behaved as functional or pseudogenic. A separate validation cohort of roughly 130 different subjects was used in addition to the approximately 700-subject first cohort. A later genetic analysis took genome-wide SNP genotypes for about 55% of the roughly 700 donors and used that subset as a discovery cohort. Among 398 genotyped donors of the cohort, an average of approximately 200,000 unique TCR beta nucleotide sequences was sequenced per donor, of which about 19% were non-productive. The T cell repertoires of under 750 subjects were profiled by immunosequencing and related to cytomegalovirus serostatus. A later analysis re-examined previously published TCR beta repertoires from more than 650 donors and added high-resolution HLA genotyping to investigate patterns of TCR occurrence. Alongside the repertoire data, information on donor age, sex, ethnicity and CMV serostatus was compiled. HLA typing included class I and class II loci at four-digit resolution. Four or five DR-DQ haplotypes were treated as single units for association and clustering because of strong linkage in the cohort. All discovery cohort repertoires had been generated on a single sequencing platform. Rather than drawing on any new phenotypic data, the later analysis identified candidate immune exposures from TCR beta sequences and the way those sequences occurred across donors. An early release that covered roughly 600 HLA-typed donors contained about 300 gigabases of sequencing data and tens of millions of unique TCR sequences. The full study reports these points: Cytomegalovirus status was reported to be diagnosed by the classifier with high specificity and sensitivity in both the original and validation cohorts. Because HLA typing was missing for some donors at each locus, association tests included only the typed subset. At a false discovery rate of 0.05, a later analysis linked roughly 17,000 TCR beta sequences to specific HLA alleles. Some IMGT-functional V segments, including TRBV6-2 and TRBV6-3, could not be told apart with the 87-base-pair reads, so those segments were excluded. This cohort had only TCR beta chains sequenced, and the lack of alpha or paired-chain data limited which features could be detected. Most CMV-associated TCR beta chains appeared to be HLA-restricted in a later analysis, and the HLA associations seemed to be driven largely by CMV exposure. According to a later analysis, parvovirus B19, influenza, CMV and Epstein-Barr virus appeared linked to several top co-occurrence clusters. CMV serostatus was the only immune exposure information available for the cohort. Correlated functional status among segregating V segments might be attributable to linkage disequilibrium, but an unknown experimental factor could not be ruled out. Three of the identified cytomegalovirus-associated TCR beta chains were confirmed in vitro to be specific for cytomegalovirus antigens. Across donors, most TCR sequences were observed very rarely, whereas some public TCRs were present in many individuals. A later analysis found that HLA-associated TCR beta chains were more clonally expanded and had lower generation probabilities than equally common non-associated chains. A cluster of highly shared sequence variants was judged likely to be a technical artifact of the sequencing pipeline. A later analysis found that TCR association rates varied across HLA loci, with DRB1 alleles showing the most associated TCRs and HLA-C alleles the fewest. When HLA alleles, especially DR and DQ, strongly co-occurred, attributing TCR associations to individual alleles was difficult. The study listed 164 TCR beta chains as associated with cytomegalovirus. An association between a missense DCLRE1C variant and V-gene and J-gene trimming of TCR beta chains was found in a later genetic analysis and replicated in an independent cohort. A later genetic analysis reported fewer N-insertions in productive TCRs among donors in an Asian-associated ancestry cluster than the roughly 700-donor mean. A further reported finding was that TCR beta sequences accurately predicted the HLA-A and HLA-B alleles for most subjects in the first cohort. The earlier analysis of fewer than 750 of the donors excluded roughly 17 rarely observed V segments, including chromosome 9 orphons, because counts were too low. Presence/absence analyses assumed roughly uniform sequencing depth across donors, an assumption that may not hold. The authors suggested that the approach could potentially be extended to other disease states and immunological phenotypes. In an earlier analysis of some 500 of the donors, most TCR beta V segments were observed in productive rearrangements about 87% or about 30% of the time, broadly matching IMGT annotations.

From the cysteine up to the phenylalanine, the CDR3 has a length of 12 residues. Only the CDR3 part of the read is kept: 36 bases, read in frame from the first base. Reading the germline V gene gives CDR1 SGHVS and CDR2 FNYEAQ. Concerning this clone: The antigen this receptor binds is unknown. Per-base qualities were not stored, and no clone one base away is much larger.

To prepare the library, the immunoSEQ multiplex PCR assay was applied. The multiplex PCR relied on a mix of 60 forward primers for TCR Vbeta segments and 13 reverse primers for TCR Jbeta segments. The CDR3 region of rearranged TCR beta genes was amplified from genomic DNA by a multiplex PCR assay. On the Illumina HiSeq System, the amplified TCR beta libraries were sequenced as 87-base-pair reads. As for the original processing: In a later analysis, 77 million or so unique TCR beta chains were counted across the 690 or so repertoires, and around 10 million of these chains were shared by at least two donors. Raw reads were error-corrected and collapsed into unique sequences with a nearest-neighbor algorithm that merged closely related sequences to remove PCR and sequencing errors. To assign V, D and J gene segments, CDR3 sequences were aligned to IMGT reference sequences. For a sequence to be retained, at least a six-nucleotide match to both a V gene segment and a J gene segment was required. A rearrangement counted as productive if the CDR3 had no stop codons and remained in frame with V and J, and every other rearrangement counted as non-productive. CDR3 was defined by IMGT convention, running from the second conserved V-encoded cysteine to the conserved J-encoded phenylalanine. The earlier analysis of more than 450 of the donors excluded sequences that lacked an unambiguous match to a single V gene segment. In an earlier analysis of approximately 590 of the donors, V segments were called functional above 56.7% productive rearrangements and were called segregating when the between-donor standard deviation exceeded 5%. To diagnose cytomegalovirus status from the catalog of TCR beta chain sequences, a statistical classification framework was built. In a later analysis, TCR nucleotide sequences were compared against IMGT/GENE-DB human TR gene sequences so that V and J genes could be assigned. A later analysis assigned CDR3 sequences and most-parsimonious VDJ recombination scenarios with the TCRdist pipeline. In a later analysis, every TCR beta chain was defined by the combination of its CDR3 amino acid sequence and its V-gene family, and reads without a unique V-gene family were dropped. In a later analysis, fewer than 600 highly shared, low-generation-probability nucleotide sequences were removed to address suspected cross-contamination and a sequencing artifact. In a later analysis, a clonal expansion index for each public chain was calculated from normalized within-repertoire ranks of inferred template counts. Generation probabilities in a later analysis came from a VDJ recombination model fitted to out-of-frame rearrangements, and those results were checked against IGoR. In a later analysis, hypergeometric tests were used to score TCR-TCR, TCR-HLA and TCR-CMV co-occurrence, with a repertoire-size bias correction applied to TCR pairs. False discovery rates were estimated in a later analysis by permuting HLA or CMV assignments 20 times. In a later analysis, co-occurring TCRs were grouped using DBSCAN, and TCRdist sequence similarity was added for clustering within HLA-allele-positive subsets. Repertoires with fewer than 30,000 or more than 120,000 public chains, plus five repertoires with anomalous nucleotide sharing, were excluded from co-occurrence clustering. As stored in TCRdb, this immuneACCESS dataset retains in-frame rearrangements with V and J assigned. A fraction of the clones does not appear; measured against another copy, unresolved V genes explain less than half of the discrepancy, and the remainder lacks a known reason. V, J and clone size are those of that table, while D and trimming were read from the DNA. The sample table shows about 180,000 clones, and roughly 88% are seen once. About 1.3% of the sample belongs to the ten largest clones.

In total, approximately 700 healthy bone marrow donors made up the cohort. At the time of sampling, all cohort members were nominally healthy, though unrecorded immune exposures were likely present. The donor was CMV seropositive and belonged to the group of about 290 seropositive cohort members. Each donor provided a peripheral blood sample, and peripheral blood mononuclear cells were used for TCR beta sequencing. Genomic DNA extraction from the blood cell samples was performed with the Qiagen DNeasy Blood Extraction Kit. This TCR derives from a girl aged 2-10 years in good health and CMV-seropositive. Sequenced sample: PBMCs. The chain is made from TRBV7-6 and TRBJ2-5; there is no confident call for the D gene. Judging by the DNA end, TRBJ2-7 fits better; the J call may be wrong. The base sequence is TGTGCCAGCAGCTTAGGGGACTACGAGCAGTACTTC. Translation gives CASSLGDYEQYF.